This T cell receptor (beta chain) emerged from a study of T cells in Graves' hyperthyroidism and ophthalmopathy. TCR beta CDR3 regions were amplified from RNA transcripts. Primed by the HTBI set, a first-round RT-PCR was run on the TCR CDR3. TCRdb processed the multiplex PCR reads anew with MiXCR; each CDR3 protein has one entry. The table shows about 380,000 distinct CDR3 sequences, with roughly 20% occurring only once. The table lists this clonotype with many counts. The CDR3 totals 14 residues. CDR1 is WNHNN, CDR2 SYGVQD, per germline (reference sequence). V was clipped by 6 bases and J by 5 bases; unmatched bases: 3.

The TCR comes from a man aged 18 to 35 with Graves' ophthalmopathy. Sequencing used blood. The J gene is TRBJ2-3, the V gene TRBV10-1; 12 bases map to TRBD2. CDR3: CASRPGLAGDTQYF. Here the CDR3 DNA reads TGCGCCAGCAGGCCGGGACTAGCGGGAGATACGCAGTATTTT.